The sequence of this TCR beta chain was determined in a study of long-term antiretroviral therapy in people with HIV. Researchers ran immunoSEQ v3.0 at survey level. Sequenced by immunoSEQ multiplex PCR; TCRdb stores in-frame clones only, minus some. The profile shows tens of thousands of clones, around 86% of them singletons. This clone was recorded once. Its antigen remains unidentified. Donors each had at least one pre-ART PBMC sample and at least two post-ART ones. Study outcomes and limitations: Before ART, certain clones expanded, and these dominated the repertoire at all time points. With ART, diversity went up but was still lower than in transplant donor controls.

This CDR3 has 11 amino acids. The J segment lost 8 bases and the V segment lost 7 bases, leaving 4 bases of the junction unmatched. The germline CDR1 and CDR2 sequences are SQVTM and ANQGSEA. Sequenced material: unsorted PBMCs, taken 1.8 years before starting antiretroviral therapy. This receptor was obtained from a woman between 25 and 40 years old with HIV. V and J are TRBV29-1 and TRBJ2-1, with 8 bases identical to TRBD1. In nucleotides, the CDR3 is TGCAGCGCAGACAGGGGACATGAGCAGTTCTTC. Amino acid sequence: CSADRGHEQFF.